What follows describes a single TCR beta chain. This clonotype is assessed as medium-sized (0.01 to 0.1%). The specificity of this receptor is unknown. The sample holds no much larger clone one base away, and base qualities are not on file. These data belong to a study of T cell repertoires in aging, cancer and after chemotherapy (dated by TCRdb to the late 2010s). Background on the whole study: Donors were distributed across six age groups ranging from 30 or younger to 70 or older, with at least three individuals included per group. The complete dataset included approximately 8.8 million TCR reads. A cohort of 220 or so cancer patients (approximately 90 with hematological and around 120 with solid cancers) was assembled, and fewer than 100 healthy donors were included as a reference group. Peripheral blood TCR beta repertoires from healthy donors and cancer patients were profiled to examine immunoaging and T cell reconstitution after chemotherapy. Paired pre- and post-chemotherapy samples in the solid tumor group came from brain tumor (glioblastoma) patients receiving temozolomide-based therapy.

Overall study outcomes, separate from this receptor: In healthy donors, the drop in TCR diversity with age came mainly from a loss of richness, whereas in cancer patients a loss of evenness also played a part. Compared with age-matched healthy donors, untreated patients with either hematological or solid cancers had significantly lower TCR diversity in the blood along with higher clonality. Median generation probability increased over the chemotherapy interval in both cancer cohorts, suggesting repertoire reconstitution through rebound thymic output. According to the authors, the repertoire data do not permit conclusions about immunological memory after chemotherapy.

The germline ends are 16 bases apart after V is trimmed by 8 bases and J by 2 bases. The germline V gene specifies MNHEY as CDR1 and SVGAGI as CDR2. The CDR3 goes from the cysteine to the phenylalanine over 14 residues. Of all the DNA, just the CDR3 is kept, 42 bases in frame from base 1. Rearranged TRB sequences spanning V, D and J segments were amplified in a multiplex touch-down PCR with a mixed TRB-A/B primer pool. Illumina adapters and sample indices were attached to the amplicons in two consecutive PCR reactions using Phusion HS II polymerase. After gel purification with the NucleoSpin Gel and PCR Clean-up kit, the amplicons were checked using Qubit and an Agilent 2100 Bioanalyzer. Sequencing of libraries was carried out on an Illumina MiSeq in 600-cycle, single-indexed, paired-end runs. In the authors' own workflow: Processing of the TRB sequences was carried out with MiXCR versions 2.12 and 3.0.5. Each unique CDR3 nucleotide sequence was counted as one clone, and only productive sequences with at least two reads were retained. Shannon diversity, evenness, clonality (one minus evenness), and alpha-parameterized diversity profiles from alpha 0 to 5 were included as repertoire metrics. The IGoR algorithm was used to compute generation probabilities of clones in paired pre- and post-chemotherapy samples. TCRdb's own reprocessing of the public reads used fastp at Q25 and MiXCR and kept productive beta chains. All rows with the same CDR3 protein become a single entry with the most common DNA and genes. In this record, the V and J calls reflect TCRdb's handling and not the investigators' own analysis. The sample table shows thousands of distinct CDR3 sequences, and 25% are seen once. 30% to 45% of the sample is in the top ten clones.

Instead of sorted cells or RNA, genomic DNA extracted from peripheral blood served as the source for amplifying TCR beta rearrangements. What was sequenced was blood. This chain joins TRBV6-5 to TRBJ2-7, and TRBD2 may be the D gene, going by 6 matching bases. The source of this sequence is a human donor with a solid tumor. The CDR3 sequence is CASRRSGGTYEQYF. The nucleotide sequence is given as TGTGCCAGCCGCCGGAGTGGGGGGACCTACGAGCAGTACTTC.